The rows below give T cell receptor beta chains drawn from one sample of a study of blood T cell repertoires in COVID-19. Method: immunoSEQ multiplex PCR; TCRdb's copy keeps in-frame clones and lacks some. This sample has roughly 250,000 clones, with roughly four fifths found just once. Sequencing input: PBMCs or T cells enriched from blood (not recorded which). The source is a woman aged 40 to 50 who had been exposed to COVID-19. Both conserved end residues are part of each CDR3. D genes are given only for firm matches. Expanded clones get a size class; other rows say once, few or many, or leave the size out.

v_gene	d_gene	j_gene	len	abundance	CDR3nt	CDR3aa
TRBV5-6	.	TRBJ1-1	15	.	TGTGCCAGCAGCTTGGCTGGCAGAATTAACACTGAAGCTTTCTTT	CASSLAGRINTEAFF
TRBV19	TRBD2	TRBJ2-1	15	.	TGTGCCAGTAGTATAGGTAGCGGGGGGGTGAATGAGCAGTTCTTC	CASSIGSGGVNEQFF
TRBV7-2	.	TRBJ1-1	14	.	TGTGCCAGCAGCTTAGCGCGGGCCTCAGGAGAAGCTTTCTTT	CASSLARASGEAFF
TRBV7-3	.	TRBJ2-3	15	.	TGTGCCAGCAGCGCCATGCGGGGACGCACAGATACGCAGTATTTT	CASSAMRGRTDTQYF
TRBV10-3	TRBD1	TRBJ1-1	14	.	TGTGCCATCAGACCCGGACAGGGGGCAAGTGAAGCTTTCTTT	CAIRPGQGASEAFF
TRBV6-6	TRBD2	TRBJ2-7	15	.	TGTGCCAGCAGTTATTCGAGCGGGGGGCCCTACGAGCAGTACTTC	CASSYSSGGPYEQYF
TRBV3-1/TRBV3-2	TRBD1	TRBJ1-5	14	.	TGTGCCAGCAGCCAAGATCTACCGGACAGGACTATTCATTTT	CASSQDLPDRTIHF
TRBV12-2	.	TRBJ2-1	18	.	TGTGCAAGTCGCTTGGCTCTAGCGGGGGGCAGCACCTACAATGAGCAGTTCTTC	CASRLALAGGSTYNEQFF
TRBV3-1/TRBV3-2	TRBD2	TRBJ2-1	15	.	TGTGCCAGCACCCAAGGAGCGGGGGGGCCAGATGAGCAGTTCTTC	CASTQGAGGPDEQFF
TRBV3-1/TRBV3-2	.	TRBJ1-1	14	.	TGTGCCAGCAGCCAGTTCCAGGGGAACACTGAAGCTTTCTTT	CASSQFQGNTEAFF
TRBV7-2	.	TRBJ1-4	16	.	TGTGCCAGCAGCCACGGGGAGGGGGCAACTAATGAAAAACTGTTTTTT	CASSHGEGATNEKLFF
TRBV7-9	.	TRBJ1-4	12	.	TGTGCCAGCAGCCCAGCGCGTGAAAAACTGTTTTTT	CASSPAREKLFF
TRBV7-2	.	TRBJ1-2	14	.	TGTGCCAGCAGCTTAAGACCCAGGGAGGGGGGCTACACCTTC	CASSLRPREGGYTF
TRBV15	.	TRBJ2-1	16	.	TGTGCCACCAGCAGAGTGTACGGGGTAGGAGTCAATGAGCAGTTCTTC	CATSRVYGVGVNEQFF
TRBV7-3	TRBD2	TRBJ2-5	16	.	TGTGCCAGCAGTCCAGGCGGGCGGGGGATACAAGAGACCCAGTACTTC	CASSPGGRGIQETQYF
TRBV18	.	TRBJ1-5	17	.	TGTGCCAGCTCACGAATCGGTGGGGCAGATAGCAATCAGCCCCAGCATTTT	CASSRIGGADSNQPQHF
TRBV29-1	.	TRBJ2-1	12	.	TGCAGCGCAGACCACGCGGGGAATGAGCAGTTCTTC	CSADHAGNEQFF
TRBV7-3	TRBD2	TRBJ2-3	16	.	TGTGCCAGCAGCTTTCGAGGGAGGGGTAGCACAGATACGCAGTATTTT	CASSFRGRGSTDTQYF
TRBV7-2	.	TRBJ1-1	11	few	TGTGCCAGCAGCCAGCGCAGTGAAGCTTTCTTT	CASSQRSEAFF
TRBV4-2	TRBD1	TRBJ1-4	16	.	TGTGCCAGCAGCCAAGAGGGCGGGACAGGGGATGAAAAACTGTTTTTT	CASSQEGGTGDEKLFF
TRBV6-2/TRBV6-3	.	TRBJ1-5	14	once	TGTGCCAGCAGTCTAGAAAATAGCAATCAGCCCCAGCATTTT	CASSLENSNQPQHF
TRBV19	.	TRBJ1-6	12	.	TGTGCCAGTAGTAGGGAGAATTCACCCCTCCACTTT	CASSRENSPLHF
TRBV24-1	TRBD1	TRBJ1-2	15	.	TGTGCCACCAGTGATTTGGGACAGGGGGCGGATGGCTACACCTTC	CATSDLGQGADGYTF
TRBV2	.	TRBJ1-6	15	.	TGTGCCAGCACCCAGCAGAGTGGGAGGGATTCACCCCTCCACTTT	CASTQQSGRDSPLHF
TRBV20-1	.	TRBJ2-7	11	.	TGCAGTGCGCAGGGTCAGTACGAGCAGTACTTC	CSAQGQYEQYF
TRBV7-9	.	TRBJ1-3	15	.	TGTGCCAGCAGCCACCAGGAGCGGGGCCAAAACACCATATATTTT	CASSHQERGQNTIYF
TRBV19	.	TRBJ1-1	16	.	TGTGCCACCAGCTTAACAGGGACCCGCCTGAACACTGAAGCTTTCTTT	CATSLTGTRLNTEAFF
TRBV12-3/TRBV12-4	.	TRBJ2-7	12	.	TGTGCCAGCAGTTACTCACCGTACGAGCAGTACTTC	CASSYSPYEQYF